Each of the 22 T cell receptor beta chains below was sequenced from the same sample in a study of human T cells and chemical hapten exposure (dated by TCRdb to about 2021). The sample's time point label, decoded: patch test 1, 2 weeks after DPC sensitization. Interpreted using the paper, the treatment or condition label stands for: therapeutic diphenylcyclopropenone sensitization with weekly scalp DPC. The method was RACE. TCRdb lists the instrument as NextSeq 500. TCRdb applied fastp at Q25 and MiXCR to the public reads, then kept only in-frame beta chains. Each entry merges the rows of one CDR3 protein and shows their most common DNA and genes. The sample yields 180,000 or so distinct CDR3 sequences; around 13% were counted once. 1.7% of the sample is held by the ten biggest clonotypes. The input for sequencing was whole blood, taken in connection with sensitization to the hapten diphenylcyclopropenone (DPC). Receptor source: a woman aged 25 to 39 with alopecia areata. Some clones in this sample may be carry-over from other donors' samples.

The rearrangement uses TRBV12-3 or TRBV12-4 and TRBJ1-5, with D possibly TRBD1 on 5 matching bases. V lost 8 bases, J lost 4 bases, and 9 bases lay in between. The CDR3 length is 12 residues. The CDR3 DNA sequence: TGTGCCAGCGGAGGGGCAAATCAGCCCCAGCATTTT. It is translated as CASGGANQPQHF.

The V gene is TRBV6-1, the J gene TRBJ1-3, with 8 bases identical to TRBD1. The CDR3 consists of 12 residues. CDR1 and CDR2 from the germline V gene are MNHNS and SASEGT. J lost 3 bases, V lost 10 bases, and 2 bases had no gene match. As DNA, the CDR3 is TGTGCCAACAGGGGGTTTGGAAACACCATATATTTT. This gives the protein CANRGFGNTIYF.

This rearrangement joins TRBV20-1 to TRBJ2-7; D is possibly TRBD2 (5 bases). The germline V gene encodes CDR1 DFQATT and CDR2 SNEGSKA (reference sequence). V lost 5 bases and J lost 7, with 12 bases in between. The length of the CDR3 is 11 residues. This chain's CDR3 is CSAGGVREQYF. The DNA for the CDR3 is TGCAGTGCTGGAGGAGTGAGGGAGCAGTACTTC.

DNA for the CDR3: TGTGCCAGCAGCGGGTCGAACACCGGGGAGCTGTTTTTT. Protein product: CASSGSNTGELFF. The gene calls are TRBV11-3 and TRBJ2-2; D call uncertain. The CDR3 runs 13 residues. The germline gives CDR1 SGHNT, CDR2 YENEEA. Trimming took off 5 bases at V and 0 bases at J, with 4 bases between the two ends.

This clonotype was observed a handful of times. The chain combines TRBV5-1 with TRBJ2-5; 7 positions agree with TRBD1. Germline CDR1 and CDR2: SGHRS and YFSETQ. V shed 0 bases and J 2 bases; nucleotides not matched to a gene: 7. CDR3 length: 16 residues. The CDR3, as DNA: TGCGCCAGCAGCTTGGGTCCTCAGGGGGAGCAAGAGACCCAGTACTTC. It encodes CASSLGPQGEQETQYF.

This CDR3 is CASSLSNRGGSPLHF. The CDR3 DNA reads as TGTGCCAGCAGTTTATCAAACAGGGGAGGGTCACCCCTCCACTTT. This chain uses TRBV27 with TRBJ1-6; TRBD1 agrees at 7 bases. This CDR3 is built from 15 residues. CDR1 is MNHEY, CDR2 SMNVEV, per germline (reference sequence). V trimming: 0 bases; J trimming: 10 bases; junction bases outside the gene matches: 6.

The chain combines TRBV6-2 or TRBV6-3 with TRBJ2-1; maybe TRBD1 (5 bases). CDR3 size: 12 residues. CDR1 is MNHEY, CDR2 SVGEGT, per germline. Trimming pared 2 bases from V and 8 bases from J, leaving 7 bases between. Here the CDR3 reads CASSYLRDEQFF. The CDR3 coding sequence is TGTGCCAGCAGTTACCTCAGGGATGAGCAGTTCTTC.

The chain recombines TRBV20-1 with TRBJ2-5; TRBD2 matches at 7 bases. V gave up 4 bases and J gave up 1 base; unmatched junction bases: 3. The germline CDR1 and CDR2 sequences are DFQATT and SNEGSKA (reference sequence). The CDR3 covers 13 residues. DNA for the CDR3: TGCAGTGCTACAGGACTAGGCCAAGAGACCCAGTACTTC. Translated, it gives CSATGLGQETQYF.

This clonotype was recorded many times. The chain uses TRBV9 and TRBJ2-1, with 8 bases identical to TRBD2. Trimming cost V 0 bases and J 5 bases; bases outside gene matches: 4. The CDR3 spans 15 residues. Germline loops: CDR1 SGDLS, CDR2 YYNGEE. DNA for the CDR3: TGTGCCAGCAGCGTAGCGGGGGGGCCTAACAATGAGCAGTTCTTC. Translated: CASSVAGGPNNEQFF.

This clonotype was recorded at least ten times. The chain joins TRBV7-8 to TRBJ1-6, with D unresolved. CDR1 SGHVS and CDR2 FQNEAQ come from the germline V gene. V was pared by 1 base and J by 10 bases, with 11 bases between. The CDR3 extends over 14 amino acids. In nucleotides, the CDR3 is TGTGCCAGCAGCTTAGGGGCGGCCAGATCACCCCTCCACTTT. Protein: CASSLGAARSPLHF.

This clonotype was picked up a small number of times. The chain employs TRBV4-3 and TRBJ1-1; D uncertain. The V and J ends lost 1 base and 4 bases respectively, with 13 bases between them. CDR1 and CDR2 (germline): LGHNA, YSLEER. This CDR3 is built from 15 residues. The CDR3 is CASSQGSLTGTEAFF. The CDR3 nucleotides are TGCGCCAGCAGCCAAGGTAGTCTCACGGGCACTGAAGCTTTCTTT.

The chain links TRBV29-1 to TRBJ2-3; D unclear. CDR3 size: 14 residues. The ends were cut back, 4 bases at V and 1 base at J, with 12 bases in the middle. CDR1 SQVTM and CDR2 ANQGSEA come from the germline V gene. The chain's CDR3 is CSVVKRPGTDTQYF. CDR3 sequence (DNA): TGCAGCGTTGTTAAGCGTCCGGGCACAGATACGCAGTATTTT.

CDR3 coding DNA: TGTGCCAGCTCACCCCCTAGCCTCTCGGGGAATGAGCAGTTCTTC. Translation: CASSPPSLSGNEQFF. The rearrangement uses TRBV18 and TRBJ2-1, with D possibly being TRBD2 (5 bases). The CDR3 contains 15 residues. Germline values: CDR1 KGHSH, CDR2 LQKENI. Trimming removed 3 bases at V and 7 bases at J, with 16 bases between.

The V and J genes are TRBV20-1 and TRBJ2-2; no clear D. Germline CDR1 reads DFQATT; CDR2 reads SNEGSKA (reference sequence). This CDR3 is built from 13 residues. V was trimmed by 5 bases and J by 7 bases, leaving 14 bases between them. The CDR3 is CSARSSSGGELFF. CDR3 sequence (DNA): TGCAGTGCTCGTTCGTCGTCCGGCGGGGAGCTGTTTTTT.

The sample holds a few counts of this clonotype. The rearrangement uses TRBV28 and TRBJ2-5, with D possibly TRBD1 on 5 matching bases. This CDR3 has 15 amino acids. V lost 2 bases and J 5 bases, leaving 15 bases between the germline ends. The V gene's germline CDR1 is MDHEN and CDR2 SYDVKM. As DNA, the CDR3 is TGTGCCAGCAGTTTAGAAGGGGCAAGCAGGGAGACCCAGTACTTC. Its translation is CASSLEGASRETQYF.

This clonotype was detected only a few times. The V gene is TRBV4-2, the J gene TRBJ1-2, with unresolved D. The CDR3 runs 17 residues. Germline V lookup: CDR1 LGHNA, CDR2 YNFKEQ. V lost 2 bases, J lost 2 bases, and 18 bases lay in between. The CDR3: CASSQRSTGSFNYGYTF. The CDR3 region has the DNA TGTGCCAGCAGCCAAAGATCCACCGGTTCATTCAACTATGGCTACACCTTC.

This clonotype came up a few times. V gene TRBV5-1 combines with J gene TRBJ1-1, with D possibly being TRBD1 (5 bases). The V end was cut by 4 bases, the J end by 4 bases, with 8 bases between. The V gene's germline CDR1 is SGHRS and CDR2 YFSETQ. This CDR3 region has 12 residues. CDR3 sequence (DNA): TGCGCCAGCAGCGGGGGTACCACTGAAGCTTTCTTT. The encoded protein is CASSGGTTEAFF.

This clonotype was seen more than once but under ten times. The V and J genes are TRBV28 and TRBJ2-1, with 7 bases that match TRBD1. CDR3 length: 15 amino acids. CDR1 and CDR2 from the germline V gene are MDHEN and SYDVKM. The V and J ends lost 3 bases and 0 bases, in that order; junction bases with no gene match: 2. The CDR3 is CASSFRGTSYNEQFF. In DNA form, the CDR3 reads TGTGCCAGCAGTTTCAGGGGGACCTCCTACAATGAGCAGTTCTTC. The whole variable domain, filled in from reference TRBV28 and TRBJ2-1, reads DVKVTQSSRYLVKRTGEKVFLECVQDMDHENMFWYRQDPGLGLRLIYFSYDVKMKEKGDIPEGYSVSREKKERFSLILESASTNQTSMYLCASSFRGTSYNEQFFGPGTRLTVL.

The chain combines TRBV10-3 with TRBJ2-1, with TRBD1 matching 8 bases. Germline V CDR1 and CDR2: ENHRY, SYGVKD. The V gene end was trimmed by 5 bases and the J gene end by 6 bases; junction bases not matched to a gene: 6. The CDR3 extends over 14 amino acids. CDR3 sequence (DNA): TGTGCCATCAGTCAGTTAACAGGGGGCAATGAGCAGTTCTTC. It is translated as CAISQLTGGNEQFF.

The rearrangement uses TRBV20-1 and TRBJ1-2; D is unclear. The germline CDR1 and CDR2 sequences are DFQATT and SNEGSKA (reference sequence). Trimming shortened V by 6 bases and J by 1 base, and 9 bases separated the two germline ends. The CDR3 contains 12 residues. CDR3 in DNA: TGCAGTGCAACCGCCGATAACTATGGCTACACCTTC. Residues: CSATADNYGYTF.

The chain links TRBV9 to TRBJ1-3; no clear D gene. The CDR3 runs to 15 residues. Germline values: CDR1 SGDLS, CDR2 YYNGEE. The V end lost 0 bases, the J end lost 0 bases, and 7 bases lay between the germline ends. The CDR3 here is CASSVDLLSGNTIYF. CDR3 DNA: TGTGCCAGCAGCGTAGACTTACTCTCTGGAAACACCATATATTTT.

The V gene is TRBV20-1, the J gene TRBJ1-5; TRBD1 is a possible D gene (6 bases). Germline V gene lookup returns CDR1 DFQATT and CDR2 SNEGSKA (reference sequence). The CDR3 is made up of 16 amino acids. The ends were cut back, 5 bases at V and 0 bases at J, with 17 bases in the middle. In nucleotides, the CDR3 is TGCAGTGCTCGGATCAGGGGCTCCGATAGCAATCAGCCCCAGCATTTT. Encoded protein: CSARIRGSDSNQPQHF.